One sample yielded the 2 T cell receptor beta chains listed below, sequenced in a study of T cell responses to AZD1222 COVID-19 vaccine. Produced via immunoSEQ multiplex PCR; TCRdb's table is partial and in-frame only. The table includes some 80,000 clones, 65% to 80% detected once. The input for sequencing was peripheral blood, taken 28 days after the second dose of the MenACWY control vaccine. The receptors were sampled from an adult who received the MenACWY meningococcal vaccine as a control.

The genes are TRBV24-1 and TRBJ2-1, with 7 bases identical to TRBD1. With 4 bases clipped from V and 11 bases from J, the junction kept 4 bases outside the gene matches. There are 12 residues in the CDR3. Germline assignment: CDR1 KGHDR and CDR2 SFDVKD. In DNA, the CDR3 is TGTGCCACCAGTGACGGGACAGCACAGCAGTTCTTC. Translation gives CATSDGTAQQFF.

This clone came up once. V gene TRBV6-5 combines with J gene TRBJ2-7; D is possibly TRBD2 (5 bases). This CDR3 comprises 14 residues. V lost 0 bases to trimming and J lost 2 bases, with 8 bases between them. The V gene's germline CDR1 is MNHEY and CDR2 SVGAGI. The chain's CDR3 is CASSYSFGTYEQYF. The CDR3, as DNA: TGTGCCAGCAGTTACTCGTTCGGGACCTACGAGCAGTACTTC.